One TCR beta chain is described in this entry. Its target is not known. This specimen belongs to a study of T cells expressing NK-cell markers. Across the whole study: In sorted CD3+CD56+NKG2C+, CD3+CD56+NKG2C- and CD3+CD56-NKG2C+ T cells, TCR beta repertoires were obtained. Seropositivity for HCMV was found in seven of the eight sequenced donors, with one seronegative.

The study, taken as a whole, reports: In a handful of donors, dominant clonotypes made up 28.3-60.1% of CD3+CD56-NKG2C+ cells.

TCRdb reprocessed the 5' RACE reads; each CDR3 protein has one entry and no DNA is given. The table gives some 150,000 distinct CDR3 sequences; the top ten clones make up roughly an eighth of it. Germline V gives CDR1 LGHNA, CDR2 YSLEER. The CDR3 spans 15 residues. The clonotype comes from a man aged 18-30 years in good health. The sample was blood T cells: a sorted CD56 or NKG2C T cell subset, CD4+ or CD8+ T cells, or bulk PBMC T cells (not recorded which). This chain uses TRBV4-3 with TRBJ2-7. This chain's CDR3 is CASSQDAASSYEQYF.